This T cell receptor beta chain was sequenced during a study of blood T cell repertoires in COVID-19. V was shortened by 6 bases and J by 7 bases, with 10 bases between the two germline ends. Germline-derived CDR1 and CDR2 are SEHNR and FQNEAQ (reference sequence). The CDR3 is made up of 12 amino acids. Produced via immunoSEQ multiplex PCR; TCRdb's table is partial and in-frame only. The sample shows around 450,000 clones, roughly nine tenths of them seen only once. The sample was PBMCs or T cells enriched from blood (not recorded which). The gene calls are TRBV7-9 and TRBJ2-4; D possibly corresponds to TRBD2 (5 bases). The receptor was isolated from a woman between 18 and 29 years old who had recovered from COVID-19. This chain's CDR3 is CASSGLGNIQYF. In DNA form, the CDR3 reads TGTGCCAGCAGTGGACTGGGGAACATTCAGTACTTC.